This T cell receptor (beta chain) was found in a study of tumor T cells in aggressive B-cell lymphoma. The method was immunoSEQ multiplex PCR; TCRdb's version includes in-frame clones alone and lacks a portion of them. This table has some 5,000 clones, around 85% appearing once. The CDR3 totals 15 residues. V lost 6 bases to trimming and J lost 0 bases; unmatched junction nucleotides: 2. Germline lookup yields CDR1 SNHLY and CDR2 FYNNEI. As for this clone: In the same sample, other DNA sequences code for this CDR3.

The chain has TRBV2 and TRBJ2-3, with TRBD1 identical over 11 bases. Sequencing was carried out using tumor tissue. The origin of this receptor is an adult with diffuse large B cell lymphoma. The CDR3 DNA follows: TGTGCCAGCAGGGGACAGGGGGGAAGCACAGATACGCAGTATTTT. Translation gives CASRGQGGSTDTQYF.